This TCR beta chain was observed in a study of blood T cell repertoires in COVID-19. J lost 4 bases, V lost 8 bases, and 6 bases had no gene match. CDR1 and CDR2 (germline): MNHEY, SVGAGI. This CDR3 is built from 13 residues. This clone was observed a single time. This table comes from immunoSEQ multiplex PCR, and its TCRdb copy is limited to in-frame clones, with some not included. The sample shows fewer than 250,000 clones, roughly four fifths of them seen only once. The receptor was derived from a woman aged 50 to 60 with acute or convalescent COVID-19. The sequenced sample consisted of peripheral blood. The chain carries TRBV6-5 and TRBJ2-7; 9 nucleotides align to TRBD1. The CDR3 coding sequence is TGTGCCAGCGGCACAGGGGGCGGGTACGAGCAGTACTTC. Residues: CASGTGGGYEQYF.